Listed here is a single T cell receptor beta chain. Its antigen remains unidentified. TCRdb re-derived calls from the RT-PCR reads in MiXCR, one entry per CDR3 protein. The profile shows about 34,000 distinct CDR3 sequences, 50% to 65% of them singletons. The sample is drawn from a study of yellow fever vaccine responses in identical twins. The study, taken as a whole, reports: Reports say the vaccine T cell response in twins looked partly convergent and partly personalized.

This clonotype originated in a woman aged 18-35 years who received the yellow fever vaccine. Sample: T cells from blood (PBMCs), unsorted or a sorted subset (not recorded which), taken before or after yellow fever vaccination (not recorded which).

The CDR3: CASSFWGSTGELFF. The CDR3 DNA sequence: TGTGCCAGCAGCTTTTGGGGGAGCACCGGGGAGCTGTTTTTT. V is TRBV3-1 and J is TRBJ2-2; D possibly matches TRBD1 or TRBD2 (5 bases each). CDR1 LGHDT and CDR2 YNNKEL come from the germline V gene (reference sequence). Trimming pared 5 bases from V and 4 bases from J, leaving 11 bases between. CDR3 length: 14 residues.